The clone carrying this T cell receptor (beta chain) showed up many times. Antigen: not known. There are 16 residues in the CDR3. V lost 2 bases, J lost 1 base, and 14 bases lay in between. Germline V gives CDR1 SEHNR, CDR2 FQNEAQ (reference sequence). This sample was taken from a study of T cell repertoires in cytomegalovirus infection. In the study overall: Public TCR beta signature analysis indicated the presence of both CMV infection and matching HLA type.

General study findings and limits: Individuals carrying CMV plus the relevant HLA were identified by cumulative frequency of public TCR beta families.

From the reads, TCRdb called clonotypes with MiXCR, one entry per CDR3 protein. The sample consists of 130,000 or so distinct CDR3 sequences, under 8.5% of them appearing once. V usage is TRBV7-9 and J usage is TRBJ2-5, with D perhaps matching TRBD1 (5 bases). The TCR sequence derives from a human donor in good health (CMV status not recorded). Some clones in this sample may be carry-over from other donors' samples. Sequenced sample: PBMCs. The CDR3 DNA sequence: TGTGCCAGCAGCTTATGGGCAGGGCTCGCCCAAGAGACCCAGTACTTC. Residues: CASSLWAGLAQETQYF.